The sample holds many counts of the clone carrying this TCR beta chain. This specimen comes from a study of human T cells and chemical hapten exposure. This CDR3 has 13 amino acids. Germline V gene sequence: CDR1 MNHEY, CDR2 SMNVEV (reference sequence). Deletions cut 2 bases from V and 5 bases from J, with 7 bases between. TCRdb reprocessed the RACE reads with MiXCR, giving one entry per CDR3 protein. The table includes about 96,000 distinct CDR3 sequences, 7% to 10% detected once. As for time point: patch test 2, 6 weeks after DPC sensitization. Treatment specified: therapeutic diphenylcyclopropenone sensitization with weekly scalp DPC.

The TCR sequence derives from a woman between 40 and 55 years old with alopecia areata. Some clones in this sample may be carry-over from other donors' samples. The rearrangement joins TRBV27 to TRBJ1-5; D is ambiguous. This sample comprised whole blood, obtained in connection with sensitization to the hapten diphenylcyclopropenone (DPC). The chain's CDR3 is CASSLGRHQPQHF. CDR3 sequence (DNA): TGTGCCAGCAGTTTAGGCAGGCATCAGCCCCAGCATTTT.